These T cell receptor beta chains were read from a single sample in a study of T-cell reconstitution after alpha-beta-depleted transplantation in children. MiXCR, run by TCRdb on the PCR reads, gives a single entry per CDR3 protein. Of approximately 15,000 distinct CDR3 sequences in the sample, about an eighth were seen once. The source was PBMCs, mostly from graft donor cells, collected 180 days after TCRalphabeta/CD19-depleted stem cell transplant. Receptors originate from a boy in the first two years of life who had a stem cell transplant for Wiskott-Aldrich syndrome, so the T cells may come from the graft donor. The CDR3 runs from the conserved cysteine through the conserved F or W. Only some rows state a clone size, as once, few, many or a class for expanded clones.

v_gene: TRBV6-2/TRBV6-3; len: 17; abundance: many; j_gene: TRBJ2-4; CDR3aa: CASSIRLAAPVENIQYF
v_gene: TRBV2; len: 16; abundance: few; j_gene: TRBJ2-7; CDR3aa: CASSESPTGVIYEQYF
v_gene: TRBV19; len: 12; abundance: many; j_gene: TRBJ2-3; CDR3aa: CASSTSTDTQYF
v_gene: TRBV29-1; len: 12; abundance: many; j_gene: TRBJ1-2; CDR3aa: CTARSANYGYTF
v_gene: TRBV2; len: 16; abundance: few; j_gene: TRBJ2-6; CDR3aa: CASRLDHHLGANVLTF
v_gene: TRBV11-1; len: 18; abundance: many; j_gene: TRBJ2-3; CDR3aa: CASSLEFRWHSSTDTQYF
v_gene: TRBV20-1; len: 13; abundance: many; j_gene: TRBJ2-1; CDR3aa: CSAKASSYNEQFF
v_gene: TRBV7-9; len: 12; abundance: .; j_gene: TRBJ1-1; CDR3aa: CASSLGDTAAFF
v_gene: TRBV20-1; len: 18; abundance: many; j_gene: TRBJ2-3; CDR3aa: CSASRISVGGRATDTQYF
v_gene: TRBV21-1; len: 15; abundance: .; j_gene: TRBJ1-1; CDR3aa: CASSKHPRVNTEAFF
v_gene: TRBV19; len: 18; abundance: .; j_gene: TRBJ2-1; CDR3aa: CASSIGSTSGSSYNEQFF
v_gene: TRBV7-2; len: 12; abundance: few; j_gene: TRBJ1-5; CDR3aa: CASSTPNEPQHF
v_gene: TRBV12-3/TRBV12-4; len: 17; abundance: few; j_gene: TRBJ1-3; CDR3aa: CASSWGQGQFSGNTIYF
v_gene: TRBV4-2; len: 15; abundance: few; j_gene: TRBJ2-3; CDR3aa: CASSRKPSSTDTQYF
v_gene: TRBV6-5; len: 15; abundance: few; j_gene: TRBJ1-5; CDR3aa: CASSYLTDWNQPQHF
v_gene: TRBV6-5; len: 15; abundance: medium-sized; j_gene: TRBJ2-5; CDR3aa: CASSWTTGDQETQYF
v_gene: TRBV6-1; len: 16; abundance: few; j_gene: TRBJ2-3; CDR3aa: CASSNPPGRTPDTQYF
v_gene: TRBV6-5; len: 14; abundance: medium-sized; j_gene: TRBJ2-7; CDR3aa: CASSYRDTSYEQYF
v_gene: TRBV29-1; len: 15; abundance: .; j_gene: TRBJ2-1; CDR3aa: CSVGASGSSYNEQFF
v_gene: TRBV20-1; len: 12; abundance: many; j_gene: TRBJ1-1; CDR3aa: CSARDSNTEAFF
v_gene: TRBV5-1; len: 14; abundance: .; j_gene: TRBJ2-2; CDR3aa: CASSQLQGSGELFF
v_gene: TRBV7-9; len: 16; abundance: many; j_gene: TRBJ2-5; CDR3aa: CASSFLLGQSQETQYF
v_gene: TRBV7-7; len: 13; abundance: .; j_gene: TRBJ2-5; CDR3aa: CASSLVRGETQYF
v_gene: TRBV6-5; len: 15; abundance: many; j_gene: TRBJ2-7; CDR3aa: CASSSHQGASYEQYF
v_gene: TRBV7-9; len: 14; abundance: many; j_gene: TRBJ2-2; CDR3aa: CASSYDRYTGELFF
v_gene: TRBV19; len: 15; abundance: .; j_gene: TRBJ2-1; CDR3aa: CASKPGSFSPNEQFF
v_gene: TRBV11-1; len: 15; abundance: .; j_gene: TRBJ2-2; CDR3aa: CASSPGLANTGELFF
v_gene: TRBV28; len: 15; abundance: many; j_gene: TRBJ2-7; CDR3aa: CASTSQLAGEYEQYF
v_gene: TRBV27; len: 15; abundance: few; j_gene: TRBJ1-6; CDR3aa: CASSQREWTDSPLHF
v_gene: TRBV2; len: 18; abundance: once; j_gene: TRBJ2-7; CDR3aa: CASSELKVVGLIPSEQYF
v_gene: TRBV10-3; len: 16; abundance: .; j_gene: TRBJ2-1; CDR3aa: CAISESDSSSYNEQFF
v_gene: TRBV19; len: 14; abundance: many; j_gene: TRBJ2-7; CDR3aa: CASSPQWALGEQYF
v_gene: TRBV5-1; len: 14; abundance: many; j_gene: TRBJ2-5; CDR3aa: CASSFFPAQETQYF
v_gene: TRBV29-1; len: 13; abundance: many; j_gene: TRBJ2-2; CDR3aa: CSVGKGVPGELFF
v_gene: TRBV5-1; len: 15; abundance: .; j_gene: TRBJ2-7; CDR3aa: CASSLVGQGAEEQYF
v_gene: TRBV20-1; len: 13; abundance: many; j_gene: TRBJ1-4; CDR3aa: CSARQPRNEKLFF
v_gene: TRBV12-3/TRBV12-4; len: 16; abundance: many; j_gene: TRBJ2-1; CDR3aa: CASSLGLAGGGNEQFF
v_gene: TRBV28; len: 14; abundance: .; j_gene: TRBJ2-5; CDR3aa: CASSLGGAWETQYF
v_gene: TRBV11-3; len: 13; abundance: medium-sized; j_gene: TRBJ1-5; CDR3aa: CASSLNQNQPQHF
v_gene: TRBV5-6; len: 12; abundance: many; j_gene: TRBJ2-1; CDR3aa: CASSLGVYEQFF
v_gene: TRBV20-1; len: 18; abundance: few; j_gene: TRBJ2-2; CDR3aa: CSARTPTGSPFMAGELFF
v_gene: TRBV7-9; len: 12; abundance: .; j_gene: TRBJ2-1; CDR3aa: CASSLADQLRFF
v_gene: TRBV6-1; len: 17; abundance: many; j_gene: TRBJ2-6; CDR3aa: CASSERPRSRGANVLTF
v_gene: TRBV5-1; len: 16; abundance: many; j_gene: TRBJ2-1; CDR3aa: CASSLEGVRTYNEQFF
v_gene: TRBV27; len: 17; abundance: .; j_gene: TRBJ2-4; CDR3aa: CASSSLLQGLAKNIQYF
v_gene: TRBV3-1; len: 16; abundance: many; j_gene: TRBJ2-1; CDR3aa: CASSQGWASSYNEQFF
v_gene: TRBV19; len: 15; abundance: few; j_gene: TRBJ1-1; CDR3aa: CASRDRGSPRAEAFF
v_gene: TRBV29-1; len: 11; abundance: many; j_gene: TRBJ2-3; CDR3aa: CSAVQVDTQYF
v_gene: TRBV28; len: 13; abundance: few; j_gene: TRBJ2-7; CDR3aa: CASTPAPYYEQYF
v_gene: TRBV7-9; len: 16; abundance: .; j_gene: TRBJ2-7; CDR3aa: CASSLATGGPSYEQYF